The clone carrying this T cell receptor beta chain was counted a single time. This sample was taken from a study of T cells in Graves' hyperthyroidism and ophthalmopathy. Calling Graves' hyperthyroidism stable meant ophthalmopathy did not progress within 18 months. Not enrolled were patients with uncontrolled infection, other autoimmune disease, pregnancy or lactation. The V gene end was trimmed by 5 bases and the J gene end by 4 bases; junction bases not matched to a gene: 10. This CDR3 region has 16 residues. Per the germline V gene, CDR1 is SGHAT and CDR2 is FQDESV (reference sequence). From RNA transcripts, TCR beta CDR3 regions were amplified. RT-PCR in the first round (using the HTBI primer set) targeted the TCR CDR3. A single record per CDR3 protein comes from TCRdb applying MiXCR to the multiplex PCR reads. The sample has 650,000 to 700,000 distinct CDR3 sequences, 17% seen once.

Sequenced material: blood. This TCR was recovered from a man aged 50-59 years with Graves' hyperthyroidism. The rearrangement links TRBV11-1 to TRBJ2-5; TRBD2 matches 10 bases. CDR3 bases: TGTGCCAGCAGCCCGTTCGGTCTAGCGGGAGTAGAGACCCAGTACTTC. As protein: CASSPFGLAGVETQYF.